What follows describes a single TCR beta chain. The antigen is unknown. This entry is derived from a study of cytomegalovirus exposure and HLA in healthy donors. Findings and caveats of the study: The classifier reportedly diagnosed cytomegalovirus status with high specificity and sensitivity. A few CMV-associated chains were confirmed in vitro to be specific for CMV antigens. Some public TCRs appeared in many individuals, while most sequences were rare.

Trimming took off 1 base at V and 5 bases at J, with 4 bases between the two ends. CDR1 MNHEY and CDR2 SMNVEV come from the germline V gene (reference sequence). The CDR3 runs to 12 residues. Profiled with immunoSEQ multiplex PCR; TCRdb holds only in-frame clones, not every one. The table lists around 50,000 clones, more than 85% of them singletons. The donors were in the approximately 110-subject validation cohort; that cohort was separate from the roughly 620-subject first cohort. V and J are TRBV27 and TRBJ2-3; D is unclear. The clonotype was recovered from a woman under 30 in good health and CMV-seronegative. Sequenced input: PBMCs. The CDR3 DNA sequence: TGTGCCAGCAGTTTATTCGGAGATACGCAGTATTTT. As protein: CASSLFGDTQYF.